The clone carrying this T cell receptor (beta chain) was counted at least ten times. Its target is not known. The CDR3 spans 16 residues. V lost 7 bases to trimming and J lost 2 bases; unmatched junction nucleotides: 9. The germline V gene has CDR1 DFQATT and CDR2 SNEGSKA (reference sequence). Uncontrolled infection, other autoimmune disease, pregnancy or lactation led to exclusion. This sample is part of a study of T cells in Graves' hyperthyroidism and ophthalmopathy. Study-wide points: Most thyroid clonotypes with frequency above 0.001 were detected in blood.

Using RNA transcripts as the source, TCR beta CDR3 regions were amplified. TCR CDR3 underwent first-round RT-PCR with the HTBI primer set. TCRdb fed the multiplex PCR reads into MiXCR, producing one record per CDR3 protein. The sample lists some 550,000 distinct CDR3 sequences; 16% were seen once. This rearrangement joins TRBV20-1 to TRBJ2-1, with 12 bases matching TRBD2. Sequencing was performed on blood. This clonotype was obtained from a woman in her 40s with Graves' ophthalmopathy. CDR3 in amino acids: CSVRLAGGKAYNEQFF. CDR3 nucleotide sequence: TGCAGTGTCCGGCTAGCGGGAGGGAAAGCCTACAATGAGCAGTTCTTC.